The entry that follows covers one T cell receptor beta chain sequence. This clonotype occurred many times. What this receptor recognizes is not known. No clone much larger than this one lies a single base away; base qualities are absent. The data were obtained in a study of identical twins listed by TCRdb under 2016. Study-level background: The study deep-sequenced TCR alpha and beta repertoires from monozygotic twins, unrelated adults of various ages and cord blood to test whether fetal clonotypes persist. To rule out contamination, replicate twin experiments were performed at different times with different library preparation protocols.

Summary of the overall study and its limitations: Compared with coincidental sharing between unrelated individuals, an excess of low generation-probability sequences was observed among out-of-frame TCR alpha sequences shared between twins. Zero-insertion analyses could be partly confounded by invariant T cells such as MAIT and iNKT, though diverse VJ usage argued against such confounding for most clonotypes. Conclusions relied on cross-sectional statistical analysis, since the same donors could not be followed over many years. Out-of-frame TCR alpha sharing in monozygotic twins was systematically underestimated by recombination models, whereas sharing between unrelated individuals was in agreement with the recombination models. In beta out-of-frame sequences, excess twin sharing was weaker, because having fewer shared sequences lowered the signal-to-noise ratio. Abundant cord blood beta clonotypes had fewer insertions, young adult naive repertoires showed a similar but weaker trend, and memory repertoires showed no such trend.

Library preparation was by 5' RACE. Sequencing instrument: Illumina HiSeq 2000. Template switching added a universal primer binding site, and the final cDNA carried a unique molecular identifier that allowed TCR cDNA molecules to be counted accurately. First-strand cDNA for TCR alpha and beta chains was synthesized from specific primers in the conserved constant-segment region. Each cDNA library was double barcoded, with a SMART-Mk sample barcode plus Illumina barcodes, to control for contamination. TruSeq adapter sequences along with Illumina sample barcodes were introduced in two successive PCR steps. The TCR alpha and beta cDNA libraries were sequenced on the Illumina HiSeq platform using custom primers. From the authors' description of their analysis: Unique molecular identifiers were extracted from raw reads with MiGEC, and CDR3 positions were determined with MiXCR. Recombination models were inferred per individual with the repgenHMM and IGoR tools using an EM algorithm. The analysis of shared clonotypes was done with the tcR package in R, with sharing normalized by the product of cloneset sizes. Out-of-frame nonproductive sequences were analyzed to study raw recombination free of thymic and clonal selection effects. The public reads were reanalyzed by TCRdb: fastp trimming at Q25, MiXCR alignment, in-frame beta chains only. All rows with the same CDR3 protein become a single entry with the most common DNA and genes. TCRdb, not the original authors, processed these V and J calls. The sample table shows around 100,000 distinct CDR3 sequences, and less than 6.5% are seen once. The top ten constitute about an eighth of the sample.

The V end gives up 0 bases and the J end 3 bases, leaving 5 bases in the junction not matched to a gene. From the germline V gene (reference sequence), CDR1 is LGHDT and CDR2 is YNNKEL. The CDR3 runs 16 amino acids, cysteine and phenylalanine included. Only the CDR3 region is kept as DNA, spanning 48 bases read in frame from base 1. Only healthy Caucasian donors were included. Using Miltenyi CD45RO+ enrichment and human naive T-cell isolation kits, memory (CD45RO+) and naive T cells were isolated from PBMC. The sequenced sample was memory T cells sorted from blood. Taken with the paper, the label for cell subset or site translates to: CD45RO+ enriched T cells. The chain is assembled from TRBV3-1 and TRBJ2-4; 7 of the junction bases match TRBD1. The source of this sequence is a woman in her forties or fifties in good health. The DNA sequence is as follows: TGTGCCAGCAGCCAAGATGGGTGGGACAGCAAAAACATTCAGTACTTC. This gives the protein CASSQDGWDSKNIQYF.